Presented here are 8 T cell receptor beta chains from one specimen sequenced in a study of blood T cell repertoires in COVID-19. Sequencing was performed with immunoSEQ multiplex PCR; in TCRdb, only in-frame clones are kept and a portion is missing. There are more than 150,000 clones in the sample; roughly 80% occur only once, and 6% to 7% lies in the top ten. Sequencing was carried out using peripheral blood. These receptors all come from a woman in her thirties or forties with acute or convalescent COVID-19.

By share of the sample, this clone is medium-sized. V usage is TRBV19 and J usage is TRBJ1-4; D unclear. Trimming removed 5 bases at V and 3 bases at J, with 13 bases between. The CDR3 has 15 residues. Germline CDR1 LNHDA, CDR2 SQIVND (reference sequence). CDR3 nucleotide sequence: TGTGCCAGTAGTGCTGCTGAGGTGCCTAATGAAAAACTGTTTTTT. Translated: CASSAAEVPNEKLFF.

The V call is TRBV7-9, the J call TRBJ2-2; D is ambiguous. Deletions cut 8 bases from V and 6 bases from J, with 7 bases between. Germline loops: CDR1 SEHNR, CDR2 FQNEAQ (reference sequence). The length of the CDR3 is 11 residues. CDR3 sequence reads: CASAIAGELFF. CDR3 nucleotide sequence: TGTGCCAGCGCTATCGCCGGGGAGCTGTTTTTT.

The V call is TRBV27, the J call TRBJ2-1; 9 nucleotides line up with TRBD1. The CDR3 is 14 residues long. Trimming at V came to 7 bases and at J to 8 bases, leaving 9 bases not matched to a gene. Germline lookup yields CDR1 MNHEY and CDR2 SMNVEV (reference sequence). CDR3 residues: CASTDRGPLDEQFF. Here the CDR3 DNA reads TGTGCCAGCACGGACAGGGGCCCTCTGGATGAGCAGTTCTTC.

The chain recombines TRBV6-1 with TRBJ2-1, with 9 bases identical to TRBD2. Germline loops: CDR1 MNHNS, CDR2 SASEGT. This CDR3 contains 13 residues. The ends lost 3 bases at V and 12 bases at J; junction bases unmatched: 6. Here the CDR3 DNA reads TGTGCCAGCAGTGAGGGACTAGCCGAGTCGCAGTTCTTC. Protein product: CASSEGLAESQFF.

Notes on this clone: Other DNA sequences of this sample code for an identical CDR3. The chain is built from TRBV19 and TRBJ1-1, with D possibly TRBD1 on 6 matching bases. The CDR3 is 14 amino acids. V was shortened by 5 bases and J by 2 bases, with 12 bases between the two germline ends. Looked up from germline, CDR1 is LNHDA and CDR2 is SQIVND (reference sequence). CDR3 protein: CASSAGQLNTEAFF. Written as DNA, the CDR3 is TGTGCCAGTAGTGCCGGACAGCTCAACACTGAAGCTTTCTTT.

V gene TRBV19 combines with J gene TRBJ1-2, with TRBD1 identical over 10 bases. CDR1 is LNHDA, CDR2 SQIVND, per germline (reference sequence). V lost 3 bases and J lost 8; bases outside the gene matches: 9. The CDR3 runs to 15 residues. In DNA, the CDR3 is TGTGCCAGTAGTATCTCGGGACAGGGGTCGAGAGGCTACACCTTC. As protein: CASSISGQGSRGYTF.

The chain carries TRBV7-3 and TRBJ2-3; TRBD2 agrees at 10 bases. Germline V lookup: CDR1 SGHTA, CDR2 FQGTGA. The CDR3 extends over 16 amino acids. V lost 3 bases, J lost 3 bases, and 6 bases stayed unmatched. The CDR3 bases are TGTGCCAGCAGCTTCCGAAGCGGGGGGGCGACAGATACGCAGTATTTT. Its protein product is CASSFRSGGATDTQYF.

V usage is TRBV19 and J usage is TRBJ2-5, with D uncertain. Trimming removed 5 bases from V and 1 base from J, with 8 bases in between. The CDR3 is 13 residues long. Germline CDR1 and CDR2: LNHDA and SQIVND (reference sequence). CDR3 amino acids: CASSPVIQETQYF. DNA for the CDR3: TGTGCCAGTAGTCCAGTAATCCAAGAGACCCAGTACTTC.